One and the same sample provided the 5 T cell receptor beta chains below, sequenced in a study of radiotherapy plus CTLA-4 blockade in lung cancer. Sequencing used immunoSEQ multiplex PCR; TCRdb keeps in-frame clones, though not all of them. The sample has 50,000 or so clones; about 88% are singletons. Sample: peripheral blood, taken from a patient treated with radiotherapy plus ipilimumab. The source is a human donor with non-small cell lung cancer whose response to radiotherapy plus ipilimumab could not be evaluated.

This clone has only one observation. V usage is TRBV7-9 and J usage is TRBJ1-1, with 9 bases identical to TRBD1. The length of the CDR3 is 15 residues. The junction had 5 bases not matched to a gene; V was cut back by 1 base and J by 5 bases. Looked up from germline, CDR1 is SEHNR and CDR2 is FQNEAQ (reference sequence). Written as DNA, the CDR3 is TGTGCCAGCAGCTTAGGGACAGGGGAGAGGACTGAAGCTTTCTTT. This encodes CASSLGTGERTEAFF.

This clone was counted a single time. J is TRBJ1-6 and V is TRBV7-9, with 9 bases aligning to TRBD1. V lost 4 bases, J lost 7 bases, and 5 bases stayed unmatched. This CDR3 has 15 amino acids. Germline V gene data show CDR1 as SEHNR and CDR2 as FQNEAQ (reference sequence). This CDR3 reads CASSSRTGVNSPLHF. CDR3 bases: TGTGCCAGCAGCTCCCGGACAGGGGTAAATTCACCCCTCCACTTT.

This clone was observed a few times. The V call is TRBV5-1, the J call TRBJ2-5; 16 bases match TRBD2. V lost 4 bases to trimming and J lost 4 bases; unmatched junction nucleotides: 7. Per germline, CDR1 SGHRS and CDR2 YFSETQ. The CDR3 has 17 residues. DNA of the CDR3: TGCGCCAGCAGCGGGACTAGCGGGGGGGCGAGGAGAGAGACCCAGTACTTC. Amino acid sequence: CASSGTSGGARRETQYF.

The chain links TRBV11-2 to TRBJ2-7; D perhaps matches TRBD1 (5 bases). The CDR3 is 12 amino acids. Per germline, CDR1 SGHAT and CDR2 FQNNGV. V was cut by 5 bases and J by 3 bases, with 8 bases left in between. The CDR3 reads CASSPTDYEQYF. CDR3 DNA sequence: TGTGCCAGCAGCCCGACAGACTACGAGCAGTACTTC.

In this sample, this clone turned up a few times. The chain uses TRBV2 and TRBJ1-1; 7 bases match TRBD1. CDR1 and CDR2 (germline): SNHLY, FYNNEI. V lost 8 bases, J lost 1 base, and 1 base stayed unmatched. This CDR3 has 12 amino acids. CDR3 DNA: TGTGCCAGCCGGGACAGGAACACTGAAGCTTTCTTT. This translates into CASRDRNTEAFF.